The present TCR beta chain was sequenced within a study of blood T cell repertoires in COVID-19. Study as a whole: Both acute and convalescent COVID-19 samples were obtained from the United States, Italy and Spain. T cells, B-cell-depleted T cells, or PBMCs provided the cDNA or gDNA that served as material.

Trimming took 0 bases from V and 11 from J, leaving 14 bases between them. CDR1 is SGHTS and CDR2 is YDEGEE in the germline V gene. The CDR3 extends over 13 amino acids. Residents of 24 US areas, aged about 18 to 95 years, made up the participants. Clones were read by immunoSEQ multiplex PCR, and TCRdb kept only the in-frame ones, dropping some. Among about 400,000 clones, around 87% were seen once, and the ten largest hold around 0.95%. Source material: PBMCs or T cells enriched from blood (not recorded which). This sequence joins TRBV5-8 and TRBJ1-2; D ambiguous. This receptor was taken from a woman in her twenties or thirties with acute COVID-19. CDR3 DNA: TGTGCCAGCAGCTTGGGTCTGGTCGAGCAATACACCTTC. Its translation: CASSLGLVEQYTF.